This entry describes one T cell receptor beta chain. The antigen is unknown. In the naive CD8 group, cells lacked CD45RO and were positively selected for CCR7, so terminally differentiated effector memory CD45RA+ cells were left out. HIV-negative, healthy adults without recent acute infections or vaccinations were the donors. The data derive from a study of shared clonotypes between healthy human individuals. Study context: The study used three CD4 naive, three CD4 memory, two CD8 naive and one CD8 memory plate per donor.

Study outcomes and limitations: On the whole, naive subsets had larger estimated richness than memory subsets had.

TCRdb's table, derived via immunoSEQ multiplex PCR, lists solely in-frame clones and lacks some. The profile shows 1.5 million to 2.5 million clones, about 95% of them singletons. Sample: naive CD8+ T cells sorted from blood. This clonotype was sampled from a man aged 18-30 years in good health.

Here the CDR3 reads CASSLGPGRDEKLFF. DNA for the CDR3: TGTGCCAGCAGCTTAGGTCCAGGGAGGGATGAAAAACTGTTTTTT. The chain joins TRBV7-6 to TRBJ1-4; D may be TRBD1 (5 bases). Trimming stripped 1 base from V and 6 bases from J, with 12 bases between. Germline CDR1 is SGHVS and CDR2 is FNYEAQ. This CDR3 has 15 amino acids.